The present TCR beta chain was sequenced within a study of CD8 T cells in Susac syndrome. Random hexamers served to reverse transcribe roughly 0.5 to 1 ug RNA. Across 54 Vbeta and 13 Jbeta, TCR beta CDR3 was amplified with immunoSEQ multiplex PCR. MiXCR, applied by TCRdb to the immunoSEQ multiplex PCR reads, yields one record per CDR3 protein. There are about 200,000 distinct CDR3 sequences in the sample; 85% to 95% occur only once, and approximately 0.094% lies in the top ten. The V and J ends lost 3 bases and 8 bases respectively, with 11 bases between them. Germline CDR1 and CDR2: MNHEY and SMNVEV (reference sequence). This CDR3 has 13 amino acids. High-throughput TCR beta sequencing covered peripheral CD8+ and CD4+ T cells.

Sample: CD4+ T cells from PBMCs. The receptor's source is a human donor in good health. The V and J genes are TRBV27 and TRBJ2-4; maybe TRBD2 (5 bases). The CDR3 region has the DNA TGTGCCAGCAGTTTTGGTACGGGGTACATTCAGTACTTC. Its translation is CASSFGTGYIQYF.